This record concerns one TCR beta chain sequence. The antigen is unknown. Germline V gives CDR1 PRHDT, CDR2 FYEKMQ (reference sequence). There are 15 residues in the CDR3. V was shortened by 6 bases and J by 5 bases, with 20 bases between the two germline ends. This record belongs to a study of cytomegalovirus exposure and HLA in healthy donors. TCRdb's table, derived via immunoSEQ multiplex PCR, lists solely in-frame clones and lacks some. The sample records approximately 300,000 clones, just over 85% being singletons. General study points: A few CMV-associated chains were confirmed in vitro to be specific for CMV antigens. Many donors shared some public TCRs, even though most TCR sequences were rare. The tendency of first-cohort TCR clusters to co-occur in the 110 or so validation repertoires emerged from a later analysis.

The sample taken for sequencing was PBMCs. This clonotype was sampled from a woman aged 18 to 35 in good health and CMV-seronegative. The chain couples TRBV13 to TRBJ2-7, with a possible D match to TRBD2 (7 bases). The CDR3 spells CASSPGGGIIDEQYF. Written as DNA, the CDR3 is TGTGCCAGCAGTCCGGGGGGCGGGATAATCGACGAGCAGTACTTC.